Reported below is one T cell receptor beta chain. Its antigen is undetermined. The PCR employed 60 Vbeta primers together with 13 Jbeta primers. The method was immunoSEQ multiplex PCR; TCRdb's version includes in-frame clones alone and lacks a portion of them. The sample has some 120,000 clones; about 80% are singletons. The sample belongs to a study of cytomegalovirus exposure and HLA in healthy donors. The study's findings and limits: Donor immune exposure was known only as CMV serostatus.

The V gene lost 2 bases and the J gene lost 2 bases, with 13 bases spanning the gap. In germline, CDR1 is GTSNPN, CDR2 SVGIG (reference sequence). This CDR3 is 15 amino acids long. The sequenced sample consisted of PBMCs. The sequence derives from a man aged 35-49 years in good health and CMV-seronegative. The chain couples TRBV30 to TRBJ1-5; D is undetermined. The CDR3 loop reads CAWSRGIGGNQPQHF. For the CDR3, the DNA is TGTGCCTGGAGTAGAGGGATTGGGGGCAATCAGCCCCAGCATTTT.